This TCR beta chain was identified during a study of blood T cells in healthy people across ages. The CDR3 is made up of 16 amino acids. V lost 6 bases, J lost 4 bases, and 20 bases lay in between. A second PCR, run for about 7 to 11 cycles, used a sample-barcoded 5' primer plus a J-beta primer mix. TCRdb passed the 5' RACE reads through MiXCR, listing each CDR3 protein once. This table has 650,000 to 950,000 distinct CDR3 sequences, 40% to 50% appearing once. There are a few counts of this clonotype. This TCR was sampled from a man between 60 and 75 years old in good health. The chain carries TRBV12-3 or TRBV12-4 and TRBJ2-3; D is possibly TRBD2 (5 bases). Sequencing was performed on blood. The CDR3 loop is CASSKPWRNTSDTQYF. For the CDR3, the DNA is TGTGCCAGCAGCAAACCGTGGAGGAACACGTCAGATACGCAGTATTTT.